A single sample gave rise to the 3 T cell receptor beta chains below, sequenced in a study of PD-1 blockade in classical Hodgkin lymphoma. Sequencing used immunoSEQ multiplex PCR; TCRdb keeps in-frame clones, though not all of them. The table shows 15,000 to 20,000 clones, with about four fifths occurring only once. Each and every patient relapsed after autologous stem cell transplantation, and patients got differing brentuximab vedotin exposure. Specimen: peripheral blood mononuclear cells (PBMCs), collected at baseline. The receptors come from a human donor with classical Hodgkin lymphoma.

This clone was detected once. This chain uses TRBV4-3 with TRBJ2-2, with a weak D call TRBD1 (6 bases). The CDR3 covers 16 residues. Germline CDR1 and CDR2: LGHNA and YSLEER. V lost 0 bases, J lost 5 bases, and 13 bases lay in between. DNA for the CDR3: TGCGCCAGCAGCCAAGATCCCCCCACAGGGACCGGGGAGCTGTTTTTT. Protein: CASSQDPPTGTGELFF.

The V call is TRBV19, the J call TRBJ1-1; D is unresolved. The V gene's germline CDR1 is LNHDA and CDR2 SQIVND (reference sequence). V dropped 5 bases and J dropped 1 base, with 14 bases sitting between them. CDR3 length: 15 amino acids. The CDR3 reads CASSSMSVANTEAFF. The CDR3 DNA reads TGTGCCAGTAGTTCCATGTCGGTGGCGAACACTGAAGCTTTCTTT.

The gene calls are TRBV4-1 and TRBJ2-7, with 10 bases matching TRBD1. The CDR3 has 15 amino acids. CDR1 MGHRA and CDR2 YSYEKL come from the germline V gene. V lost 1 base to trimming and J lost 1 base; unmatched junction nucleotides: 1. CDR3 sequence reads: CASSQGQGASYEQYF. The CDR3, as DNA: TGCGCCAGCAGCCAAGGACAGGGGGCATCCTACGAGCAGTACTTC.